Listed here are 4 T cell receptor beta chains from one sample, sequenced in a study of T cells in Graves' hyperthyroidism and ophthalmopathy (dated by TCRdb to between 2017 and 2020). Receptor amplification or capture employed multiplex PCR. The instrument was an Illumina HiSeq 2000. The TCR beta CDR3 regions were amplified from RNA transcripts. For the first round of RT-PCR on the TCR CDR3, the HTBI primer set was used together with the Qiagen OneStep RT-PCR kit. TCRdb ran its own pipeline on the public reads, namely fastp trimming at Q25 and MiXCR clone calling, and kept in-frame beta chains. Rows with one shared CDR3 protein collapse into an entry with the most common genes and DNA. The sample has just under 750,000 distinct CDR3 sequences on record, roughly a third of them singletons. 31% of the sample lies in the top ten. Sequenced sample: blood. These TCRs come from a woman aged 40 to 50 with Graves' hyperthyroidism.

The table lists this clonotype with a few counts. V gene TRBV6-1 combines with J gene TRBJ1-1; D uncertain. Trimming left V 1 base short and J 2 bases short, with 8 bases between. Germline V gene data show CDR1 as MNHNS and CDR2 as SASEGT. This CDR3 contains 14 residues. The CDR3 loop reads CASSEVRHNTEAFF. DNA of the CDR3: TGTGCCAGCAGTGAAGTAAGACATAACACTGAAGCTTTCTTT.

To note about this clonotype: A single base separates this from a much larger clone, so it may be a read error. The J gene is TRBJ1-6, the V gene TRBV7-9; 10 bases match TRBD1. CDR3 length: 14 residues. From germline, CDR1 is SEHNR and CDR2 FQNEAQ (reference sequence). CDR3 loop: CASGTGAYNSALHF. For the CDR3, the DNA is TGTGCCAGCGGGACAGGGGCTTATAATTCAGCCCTCCACTTT.

CDR3 protein: CASSSLRGAGYEQYF. CDR3 nucleotides: TGTGCCAGCAGCTCCCTCCGGGGGGCAGGCTACGAGCAGTACTTC. V is TRBV7-9 and J is TRBJ2-7; D might be TRBD2 (7 bases). The germline V gene has CDR1 SEHNR and CDR2 FQNEAQ (reference sequence). The CDR3 runs 15 residues. V lost 4 bases, J lost 3 bases, and 16 bases lay in between.

The chain is built from TRBV7-8 and TRBJ2-7; D possibly uses TRBD1 or TRBD2 (5 bases each). Trimming took 3 bases from V and 3 from J, leaving 15 bases between them. The germline gives CDR1 SGHVS, CDR2 FQNEAQ. This CDR3 contains 15 residues. The CDR3 region has the DNA TGTGCCAGCAGCTTTCCGGCAGGGAGAGTCTACGAGCAGTACTTC. Translating gives CASSFPAGRVYEQYF.